These 28 T cell receptor beta chains share one sample of origin, sequenced in a study of cytomegalovirus exposure and HLA in healthy donors. The PCR contained 60 Vbeta and 13 Jbeta primers. Only in-frame clones appear in the TCRdb table, and some are missing; sequencing was by immunoSEQ multiplex PCR. This table holds a few hundred thousand clones, around nine tenths found once. Sequenced: PBMCs. The receptors here all came from a girl aged 2 to 10 in good health and CMV-seronegative.

The CDR3 DNA reads as TGTGCCAGTATTAGGGGGGGGGCGATGAACACTGAAGCTTTCTTT. Amino acids: CASIRGGAMNTEAFF. The chain employs TRBV2 and TRBJ1-1; tentative D call: TRBD1 (6 bases). Germline loops: CDR1 SNHLY, CDR2 FYNNEI. V lost 9 bases and J lost 0, with 17 bases in between. CDR3 length equals 15 residues.

The chain is built from TRBV28 and TRBJ2-5, with D uncertain. CDR3 length: 12 residues. Germline CDR1 MDHEN, CDR2 SYDVKM. V shed 8 bases and J shed 0 bases, with 7 bases lying between them. CDR3 sequence reads: CASAADQETQYF. DNA for the CDR3: TGTGCCAGCGCGGCGGACCAAGAGACCCAGTACTTC.

The chain is built from TRBV18 and TRBJ2-7; tentative D call: TRBD2 (6 bases). CDR1 and CDR2 from the germline V gene are KGHSH and LQKENI. The CDR3 runs 15 residues. V lost 5 bases and J lost 2, with 16 bases in between. CDR3 amino acids: CASSTGVGTPYEQYF. The CDR3 DNA follows: TGTGCCAGCTCAACGGGGGTAGGGACTCCCTACGAGCAGTACTTC.

This clone was found once. The V gene is TRBV9, the J gene TRBJ1-1; a weak D match, TRBD1 (6 bases). The germline gives CDR1 SGDLS, CDR2 YYNGEE. The CDR3 has 17 residues. Trimming left V 0 bases short and J 1 base short, with 16 bases between. The CDR3 region is CASSVAPVQGPNTEAFF. The CDR3 nucleotides are TGTGCCAGCAGCGTAGCTCCGGTACAGGGCCCGAACACTGAAGCTTTCTTT.

This clone was found once. This chain links TRBV27 with TRBJ2-2, with D perhaps matching TRBD2 (5 bases). V was shortened by 6 bases and J by 7 bases, with 18 bases between the two germline ends. This CDR3 has 15 amino acids. In germline, CDR1 is MNHEY, CDR2 SMNVEV (reference sequence). Here the CDR3 reads CASSPAVARNGELFF. Here the CDR3 DNA reads TGTGCCAGCAGCCCCGCGGTAGCGAGGAACGGGGAGCTGTTTTTT.

This sequence joins TRBV4-2 and TRBJ1-5; a weak D match, TRBD1 (5 bases). V lost 0 bases and J lost 0, with 9 bases in between. CDR1 and CDR2 (germline): LGHNA, YNFKEQ. The CDR3 contains 16 residues. The DNA of the CDR3 is TGTGCCAGCAGCCAAGAAACAGGTAATAGCAATCAGCCCCAGCATTTT. The encoded protein is CASSQETGNSNQPQHF.

This clone came up once. This rearrangement joins TRBV5-6 to TRBJ1-3; D gene unclear. V shed 2 bases and J shed 0 bases, with 9 bases lying between them. Per germline, CDR1 SGHDT and CDR2 YYEEEE. The CDR3 runs to 15 residues. The CDR3, as DNA: TGTGCCAGCAGCTTTTCCGGGGTCTCTGGAAACACCATATATTTT. Its protein is CASSFSGVSGNTIYF.

V and J are TRBV12-5 and TRBJ1-1; the D is unclear. CDR1 LGHNT and CDR2 FRNRAP come from the germline V gene. Trimming shortened V by 0 bases and J by 2 bases, and 4 bases separated the two germline ends. The length of the CDR3 is 13 residues. The CDR3 region has the DNA TGTGCTAGTGGTTTGGTAACTAACACTGAAGCTTTCTTT. Translation: CASGLVTNTEAFF. Using reference TRBV12-5 and TRBJ1-1 for the parts outside the CDR3, the full variable domain is DARVTQTPRHKVTEMGQEVTMRCQPILGHNTVFWYRQTMMQGLELLAYFRNRAPLDDSGMPKDRFSAEMPDATLATLKIQPSEPRDSAVYFCASGLVTNTEAFFGQGTRLTVV.

The CDR3 DNA reads TGTGCCAGCAGCTCTAGCGGGGCCTACAATGAGCAGTTCTTC. Its translation is CASSSSGAYNEQFF. The chain has TRBV11-2 and TRBJ2-1; 9 bases fit TRBD2. The CDR3 has 14 amino acids. CDR1 SGHAT and CDR2 FQNNGV come from the germline V gene. V dropped 4 bases and J dropped 2; count of bases not matched to a gene: 0.

The V and J genes are TRBV7-9 and TRBJ1-1, with 8 bases that match TRBD1. In germline, CDR1 is SEHNR, CDR2 FQNEAQ (reference sequence). Trimming at V came to 5 bases and at J to 2 bases, leaving 7 bases not matched to a gene. The CDR3 runs 15 residues. The CDR3 coding sequence is TGTGCCAGCAGCCCAGACGACAGGGGAAACACTGAAGCTTTCTTT. As protein: CASSPDDRGNTEAFF.

The gene calls are TRBV19 and TRBJ1-6; D uncertain. Trimming left V 8 bases short and J 3 bases short, with 8 bases between. The CDR3 is 13 amino acids. Germline lookup yields CDR1 LNHDA and CDR2 SQIVND (reference sequence). CDR3 sequence reads: CASRGIYNSPLHF. In nucleotides, the CDR3 is TGTGCCAGTCGGGGAATCTATAATTCACCCCTCCACTTT.

V is TRBV9 and J is TRBJ2-3; no clear D gene. The CDR3 is made up of 17 amino acids. Trimming took 0 bases from V and 2 from J, leaving 16 bases between them. CDR1 and CDR2 from the germline V gene are SGDLS and YYNGEE. The CDR3 loop is CASSVAGPEVLTDTQYF. CDR3 nucleotide sequence: TGTGCCAGCAGCGTAGCAGGCCCAGAAGTCCTCACAGATACGCAGTATTTT. The complete variable domain, with remaining parts taken from reference TRBV9 and TRBJ2-3, reads DSGVTQTPKHLITATGQRVTLRCSPRSGDLSVYWYQQSLDQGLQFLIQYYNGEERAKGNILERFSAQQFPDLHSELNLSSLELGDSALYFCASSVAGPEVLTDTQYFGPGTRLTVL.

V usage is TRBV6-4 and J usage is TRBJ2-3, with 9 bases fitting TRBD1. The V gene end was trimmed by 5 bases and the J gene end by 1 base; junction bases not matched to a gene: 4. Germline lookup yields CDR1 MRHNA and CDR2 SNTAGT. The CDR3 length is 15 residues. The DNA of the CDR3 is TGTGCCAGCAGTACCCGGGACAGGGGCACAGATACGCAGTATTTT. Its translation is CASSTRDRGTDTQYF.

The rearrangement uses TRBV27 and TRBJ2-7, with 7 nucleotides matching TRBD2. The CDR3 has 17 amino acids. The ends lost 6 bases at V and 5 bases at J; junction bases unmatched: 19. The V gene's germline CDR1 is MNHEY and CDR2 SMNVEV (reference sequence). CDR3 nucleotides: TGTGCCAGCAGCCGCCTCTTCGGGAGGATCACTATCCACGAGCAGTACTTC. Amino acid sequence: CASSRLFGRITIHEQYF.

This clone was seen only a few times. The chain is built from TRBV11-3 and TRBJ2-2; D unresolved. This CDR3 comprises 13 residues. Germline values: CDR1 SGHNT, CDR2 YENEEA. V was pared by 1 base and J by 5 bases, with 5 bases between. CDR3 protein: CASSLAGTGELFF. The CDR3 DNA reads TGTGCCAGCAGCTTAGCCGGGACCGGGGAGCTGTTTTTT. The variable domain in full, completed from reference TRBV11-3 and TRBJ2-2, reads EAGVVQSPRYKIIEKKQPVAFWCNPISGHNTLYWYLQNLGQGPELLIRYENEEAVDDSQLPKDRFSAERLKGVDSTLKIQPAELGDSAVYLCASSLAGTGELFFGEGSRLTVL.

This chain joins TRBV11-2 and TRBJ2-5, with D perhaps TRBD1 (5 bases). The CDR3 runs to 14 residues. Deletions cut 3 bases from V and 4 bases from J, with 12 bases between. Germline CDR1 SGHAT, CDR2 FQNNGV. As DNA, the CDR3 is TGTGCCAGCAGCTTTCCAGGGTCCCTAGAGACCCAGTACTTC. Its protein product is CASSFPGSLETQYF.

The gene calls are TRBV18 and TRBJ2-1; a possible D gene is TRBD2 (6 bases). Germline-derived CDR1 and CDR2 are KGHSH and LQKENI. The V gene lost 3 bases and the J gene lost 14 bases, with 29 bases spanning the gap. CDR3 length: 17 residues. CDR3 in amino acids: CASSPPPVGGTTYLEFF. DNA for the CDR3: TGTGCCAGCTCACCGCCCCCCGTGGGCGGGACGACCTACCTCGAGTTCTTC. The entire variable domain, with the rest obtained from reference TRBV18 and TRBJ2-1, is as follows: NAGVMQNPRHLVRRRGQEARLRCSPMKGHSHVYWYRQLPEEGLKFMVYLQKENIIDESGMPKERFSAEFPKEGPSILRIQQVVRGDSAAYFCASSPPPVGGTTYLEFFGPGTRLTVL.

The CDR3 is CASSLPGANEQYF. CDR3 DNA: TGTGCCAGCAGCTTACCGGGAGCGAACGAGCAGTACTTC. The rearrangement joins TRBV11-3 to TRBJ2-7, with a possible D match to TRBD2 (6 bases). V dropped 2 bases and J dropped 5 bases, with 10 bases sitting between them. Looked up from germline, CDR1 is SGHNT and CDR2 is YENEEA. This CDR3 has 13 amino acids.

This chain joins TRBV6-1 and TRBJ2-7; D gene unclear. Germline CDR1 reads MNHNS; CDR2 reads SASEGT. V shed 6 bases and J shed 1 base, with 7 bases lying between them. This CDR3 is built from 12 residues. This CDR3 is CASSRSSYEQYF. DNA for the CDR3: TGTGCCAGCAGCCGGTCATCCTACGAGCAGTACTTC.

The chain joins TRBV5-1 to TRBJ2-4, with TRBD1 matching 7 bases. CDR3 length: 15 residues. V gave up 4 bases and J gave up 4 bases; unmatched junction bases: 8. Germline CDR1 SGHRS, CDR2 YFSETQ. The DNA of the CDR3 is TGCGCCAGCAGCCCCTCCGGGACAGCGAAAAACATTCAGTACTTC. Protein sequence: CASSPSGTAKNIQYF.

This chain joins TRBV5-4 and TRBJ1-6; 10 bases fit TRBD1. V lost 0 bases, J lost 9 bases, and 3 bases stayed unmatched. CDR3 length: 15 residues. Germline CDR1 is SGHNT and CDR2 is YYREEE (reference sequence). The DNA for the CDR3 is TGTGCCAGCAGCTTGGATAGGGACAGGGGTTCACCCCTCCACTTT. Its protein product is CASSLDRDRGSPLHF. Complete variable domain (other parts from reference TRBV5-4 and TRBJ1-6): ETGVTQSPTHLIKTRGQQVTLRCSSQSGHNTVSWYQQALGQGPQFIFQYYREEENGRGNFPPRFSGLQFPNYSSELNVNALELDDSALYLCASSLDRDRGSPLHFGNGTRLTVT.

The chain is built from TRBV15 and TRBJ2-7; 10 nucleotides align to TRBD1. Germline V gene sequence: CDR1 LNHNV, CDR2 YYDKDF (reference sequence). The length of the CDR3 is 16 residues. The V and J ends lost 5 bases and 6 bases, in that order; junction bases with no gene match: 13. This CDR3 is CATSDSSGTGDAEQYF. The CDR3 DNA reads TGTGCCACCAGCGATTCGTCCGGGACAGGGGATGCCGAGCAGTACTTC.

The chain has TRBV7-2 and TRBJ2-7; 8 nucleotides align to TRBD2. J was trimmed by 3 bases and V by 4 bases; bases with no gene match: 8. CDR3 size: 15 residues. Germline CDR1 reads SGHTA; CDR2 reads FQGNSA. The CDR3 DNA sequence: TGTGCCAGCAGCTCTAGAACGGGAGGGATCTACGAGCAGTACTTC. The encoded protein is CASSSRTGGIYEQYF.

The chain recombines TRBV5-4 with TRBJ2-1; 10 bases line up with TRBD2. Trimming at V came to 3 bases and at J to 4 bases, leaving 4 bases not matched to a gene. The CDR3 is 15 residues long. Germline values: CDR1 SGHNT, CDR2 YYREEE (reference sequence). CDR3 nucleotide sequence: TGTGCCAGCAGCTCTAGCGGGAGCGCTTACAATGAGCAGTTCTTC. Amino acid sequence: CASSSSGSAYNEQFF.

The chain couples TRBV5-1 to TRBJ2-3; TRBD1 is a possible D gene (5 bases). With 4 bases removed from V and 2 bases from J, the gap between germline ends came to 14 bases. Germline CDR1 is SGHRS and CDR2 is YFSETQ. CDR3 size: 15 residues. The CDR3 spells CASSPKGPDTDTQYF. In DNA, the CDR3 is TGCGCCAGCAGCCCGAAGGGGCCGGACACAGATACGCAGTATTTT. The full variable domain, completed using reference TRBV5-1 and TRBJ2-3, is KAGVTQTPRYLIKTRGQQVTLSCSPISGHRSVSWYQQTPGQGLQFLFEYFSETQRNKGNFPGRFSGRQFSNSRSEMNVSTLELGDSALYLCASSPKGPDTDTQYFGPGTRLTVL.

This clone was recorded a few times. The V call is TRBV5-4, the J call TRBJ1-4; D gene unclear. Germline V gene lookup returns CDR1 SGHNT and CDR2 YYREEE (reference sequence). Trimming removed 4 bases from V and 3 bases from J, with 7 bases in between. CDR3 length: 13 residues. Here the CDR3 reads CASSTRANEKLFF. In DNA, the CDR3 is TGTGCCAGCAGCACCCGGGCTAATGAAAAACTGTTTTTT.

The CDR3 region is CASSLSQETQYF. CDR3 sequence (DNA): TGTGCCAGCAGCCTTTCCCAAGAGACCCAGTACTTC. The chain joins TRBV2 to TRBJ2-5; D gene unclear. Trimming took off 6 bases at V and 1 base at J, with 6 bases between the two ends. The CDR3 has 12 residues. CDR1 SNHLY and CDR2 FYNNEI come from the germline V gene.

The V call is TRBV6-5, the J call TRBJ2-7; TRBD2 aligns across 11 bases. V was clipped by 5 bases and J by 4 bases; unmatched bases: 7. The V gene's germline CDR1 is MNHEY and CDR2 SVGAGI. The CDR3 is 15 amino acids. This CDR3 is CASSTPGLAVYEQYF. The CDR3 coding sequence is TGTGCCAGCAGTACACCGGGACTAGCGGTGTACGAGCAGTACTTC.